The clone carrying this T cell receptor (beta chain) was seen just once. Its specificity is not known. This entry belongs to a study of CD8 T cells in ankylosing spondylitis. Whole-study findings and limits: With a CD8+ phenotype, disease-linked clones were relatively rare in peripheral blood. A TCR beta motif made of several highly homologous variants seemed typical of ankylosing spondylitis blood. Disease-linked clones reportedly showed significant enrichment in matched ankylosing spondylitis synovial fluid.

CDR1 MNHEY and CDR2 SMNVEV come from the germline V gene (reference sequence). This CDR3 is built from 14 residues. Trimming cost V 6 bases and J 5 bases; bases outside gene matches: 7. 5'-RACE, quantitative and with molecular barcodes, yielded the TCR beta libraries. TCRdb passed the 5' RACE reads through MiXCR, listing each CDR3 protein once. Of just under 350,000 distinct CDR3 sequences detected, roughly 14% appear once; the ten largest clones hold roughly 0.99%. What was sequenced was blood, either unsorted or a sorted T cell fraction (not recorded which). The clonotype comes from a male donor with ankylosing spondylitis or in good health (not recorded which). This sequence joins TRBV27 and TRBJ2-5, with 9 nucleotides matching TRBD1. CDR3 nucleotides: TGTGCCAGCAGATACAGGGGGCAGGGGGAGACCCAGTACTTC. Amino acid sequence: CASRYRGQGETQYF.